The clone carrying this T cell receptor (beta chain) was recorded many times. Antigen specificity is unknown. The data derive from a study of T cells in Graves' hyperthyroidism and ophthalmopathy. There were TCR beta CDR3 regions amplified from RNA transcripts. First-round RT-PCR of the TCR CDR3 relied on the HTBI primer set. TCRdb re-called the multiplex PCR reads through MiXCR, storing one row per CDR3 protein. The sample includes about 600,000 distinct CDR3 sequences, about 16% of them seen just once. The CDR3 has 13 residues. The V and J ends lost 2 bases and 5 bases respectively, with 9 bases between them. Study conclusions and caveats: Progression to ophthalmopathy was predicted a median of 6.5 months early. The blood repertoire included most of the expanded thyroid clonotypes above 0.001.

This TCR was recovered from a woman between 40 and 55 years old with Graves' ophthalmopathy. Material: blood. This sequence joins TRBV12-3 or TRBV12-4 and TRBJ1-2; unclear D gene. The CDR3 loop is CASSLISGYGYTF. The CDR3, as DNA: TGTGCCAGCAGTTTAATATCGGGTTATGGCTACACCTTC.